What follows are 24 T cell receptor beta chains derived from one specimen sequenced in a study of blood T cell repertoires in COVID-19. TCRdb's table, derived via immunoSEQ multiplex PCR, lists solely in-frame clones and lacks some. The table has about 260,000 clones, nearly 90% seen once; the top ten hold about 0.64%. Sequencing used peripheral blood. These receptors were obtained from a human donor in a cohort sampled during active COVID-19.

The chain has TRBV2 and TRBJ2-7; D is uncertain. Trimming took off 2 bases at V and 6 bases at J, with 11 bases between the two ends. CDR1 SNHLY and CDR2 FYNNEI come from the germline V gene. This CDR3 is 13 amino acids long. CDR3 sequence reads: CASSELYSSEQYF. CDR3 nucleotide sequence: TGTGCCAGCAGTGAACTTTACAGTTCCGAGCAGTACTTC.

CDR3 DNA: TGTGCCAGCTCACCACAGGGGGCAGACGGGGAGCTGTTTTTT. Translated, it gives CASSPQGADGELFF. The V and J genes are TRBV18 and TRBJ2-2, with TRBD1 matching 7 bases. This CDR3 contains 14 residues. J lost 7 bases, V lost 1 base, and 3 bases had no gene match. The V gene's germline CDR1 is KGHSH and CDR2 LQKENI.

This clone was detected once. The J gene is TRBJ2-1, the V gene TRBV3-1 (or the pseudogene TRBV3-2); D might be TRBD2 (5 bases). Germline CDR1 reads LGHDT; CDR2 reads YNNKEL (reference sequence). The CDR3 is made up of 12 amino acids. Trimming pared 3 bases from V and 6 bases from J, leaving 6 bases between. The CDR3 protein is CASSHGLNEQFF. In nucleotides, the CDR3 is TGTGCCAGCAGCCATGGACTCAATGAGCAGTTCTTC.

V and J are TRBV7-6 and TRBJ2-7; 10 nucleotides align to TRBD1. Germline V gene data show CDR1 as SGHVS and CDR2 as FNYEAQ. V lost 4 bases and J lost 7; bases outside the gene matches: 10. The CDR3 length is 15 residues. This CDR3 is CASSYRTGGPGEQYF. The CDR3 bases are TGTGCCAGCAGCTACCGGACAGGGGGACCTGGGGAGCAGTACTTC. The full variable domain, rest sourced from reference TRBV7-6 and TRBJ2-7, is GAGVSQSPRYKVTKRGQDVALRCDPISGHVSLYWYRQALGQGPEFLTYFNYEAQQDKSGLPNDRFSAERPEGSISTLTIQRTEQRDSAMYRCASSYRTGGPGEQYFGPGTRLTVT.

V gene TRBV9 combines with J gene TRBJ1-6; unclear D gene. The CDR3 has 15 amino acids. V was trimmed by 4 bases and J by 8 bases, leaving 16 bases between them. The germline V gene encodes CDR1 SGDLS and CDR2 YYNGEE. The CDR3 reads CASSPGLLYDSPLHF. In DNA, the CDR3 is TGTGCCAGCAGCCCAGGACTGCTTTATGATTCACCCCTCCACTTT.

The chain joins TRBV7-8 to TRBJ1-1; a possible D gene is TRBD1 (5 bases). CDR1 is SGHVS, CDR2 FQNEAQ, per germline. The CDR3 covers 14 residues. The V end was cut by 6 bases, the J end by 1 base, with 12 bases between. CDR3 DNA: TGTGCCAGCAGATACGGACATTCGAACACTGAAGCTTTCTTT. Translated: CASRYGHSNTEAFF.

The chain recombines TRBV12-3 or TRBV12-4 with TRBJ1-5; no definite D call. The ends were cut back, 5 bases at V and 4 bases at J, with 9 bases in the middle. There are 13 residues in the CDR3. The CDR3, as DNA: TGTGCCAGCAGTCTGGAGGAGAATCAGCCCCAGCATTTT. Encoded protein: CASSLEENQPQHF.

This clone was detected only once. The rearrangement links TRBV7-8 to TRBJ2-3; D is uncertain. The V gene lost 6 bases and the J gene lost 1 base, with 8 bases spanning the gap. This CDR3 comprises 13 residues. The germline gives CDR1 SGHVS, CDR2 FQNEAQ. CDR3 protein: CASSPRGTDTQYF. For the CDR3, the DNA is TGTGCCAGCAGTCCTCGGGGCACAGATACGCAGTATTTT. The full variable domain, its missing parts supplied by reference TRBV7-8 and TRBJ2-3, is GAGVSQSPRYKVAKRGQDVALRCDPISGHVSLFWYQQALGQGPEFLTYFQNEAQLDKSGLPSDRFFAERPEGSVSTLKIQRTQQEDSAVYLCASSPRGTDTQYFGPGTRLTVL.

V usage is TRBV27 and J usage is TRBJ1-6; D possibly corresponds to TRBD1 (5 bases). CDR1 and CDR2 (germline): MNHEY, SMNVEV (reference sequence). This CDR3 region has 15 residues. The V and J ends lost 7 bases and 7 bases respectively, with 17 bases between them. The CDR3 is CASTLLGRGNSPLHF. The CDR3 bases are TGTGCCAGCACCCTCTTGGGGCGGGGAAATTCACCCCTCCACTTT.

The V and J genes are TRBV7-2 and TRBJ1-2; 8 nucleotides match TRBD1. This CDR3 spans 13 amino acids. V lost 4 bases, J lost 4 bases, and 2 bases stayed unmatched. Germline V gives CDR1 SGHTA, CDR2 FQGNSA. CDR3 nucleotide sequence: TGTGCCAGCAGCTCAGGACAGGGCTATGGCTACACCTTC. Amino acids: CASSSGQGYGYTF. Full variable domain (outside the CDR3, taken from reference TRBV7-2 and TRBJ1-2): GAGVSQSPSNKVTEKGKDVELRCDPISGHTALYWYRQSLGQGLEFLIYFQGNSAPDKSGLPSDRFSAERTGGSVSTLTIQRTQQEDSAVYLCASSSGQGYGYTFGSGTRLTVV.

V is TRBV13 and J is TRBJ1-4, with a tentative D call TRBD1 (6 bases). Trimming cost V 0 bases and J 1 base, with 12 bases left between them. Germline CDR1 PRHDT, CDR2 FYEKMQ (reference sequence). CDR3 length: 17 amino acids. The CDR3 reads CASSLGGTPGTNEKLFF. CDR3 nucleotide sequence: TGTGCCAGCAGCTTAGGGGGGACACCCGGAACTAATGAAAAACTGTTTTTT.

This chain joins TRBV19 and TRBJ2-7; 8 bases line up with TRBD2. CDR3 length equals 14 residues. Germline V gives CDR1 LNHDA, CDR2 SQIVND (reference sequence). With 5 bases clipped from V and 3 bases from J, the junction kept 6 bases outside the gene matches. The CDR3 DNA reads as TGTGCCAGTAGTGGAAGCGGGGGAGTCTACGAGCAGTACTTC. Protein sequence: CASSGSGGVYEQYF. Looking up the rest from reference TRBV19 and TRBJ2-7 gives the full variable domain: DGGITQSPKYLFRKEGQNVTLSCEQNLNHDAMYWYRQDPGQGLRLIYYSQIVNDFQKGDIAEGYSVSREKKESFPLTVTSAQKNPTAFYLCASSGSGGVYEQYFGPGTRLTVT.

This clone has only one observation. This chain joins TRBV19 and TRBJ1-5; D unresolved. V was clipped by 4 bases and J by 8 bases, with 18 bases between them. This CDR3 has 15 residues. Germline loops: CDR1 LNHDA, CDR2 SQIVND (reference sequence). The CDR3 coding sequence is TGTGCCAGTAGTAATCAGGCAGGCCAGGAAGAGCCCCAGCATTTT. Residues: CASSNQAGQEEPQHF.

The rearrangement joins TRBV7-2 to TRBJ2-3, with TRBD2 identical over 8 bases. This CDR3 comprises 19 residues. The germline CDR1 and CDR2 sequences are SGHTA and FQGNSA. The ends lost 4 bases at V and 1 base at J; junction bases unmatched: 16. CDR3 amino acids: CASSSTSVRIPGGTDTQYF. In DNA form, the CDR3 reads TGTGCCAGCAGCTCGACTAGCGTACGAATTCCAGGAGGCACAGATACGCAGTATTTT.

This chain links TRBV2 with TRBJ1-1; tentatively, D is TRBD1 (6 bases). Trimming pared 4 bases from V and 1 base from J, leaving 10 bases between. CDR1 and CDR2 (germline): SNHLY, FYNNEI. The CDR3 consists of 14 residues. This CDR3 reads CASSVQGKNTEAFF. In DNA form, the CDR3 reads TGTGCCAGCAGTGTTCAGGGGAAGAACACTGAAGCTTTCTTT.

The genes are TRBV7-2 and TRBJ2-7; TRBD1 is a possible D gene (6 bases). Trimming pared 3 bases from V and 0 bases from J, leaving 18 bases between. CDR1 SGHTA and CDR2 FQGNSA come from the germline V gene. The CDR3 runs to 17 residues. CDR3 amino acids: CASSLGQGWISSYEQYF. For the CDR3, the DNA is TGTGCCAGCAGCTTGGGGCAGGGGTGGATATCCTCCTACGAGCAGTACTTC.

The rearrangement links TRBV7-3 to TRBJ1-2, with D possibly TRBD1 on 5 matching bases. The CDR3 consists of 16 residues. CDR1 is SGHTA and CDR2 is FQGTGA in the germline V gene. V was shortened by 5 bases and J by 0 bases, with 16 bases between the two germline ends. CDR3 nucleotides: TGTGCCAGCAGCCCAAACCCGACAGTTACTAACTATGGCTACACCTTC. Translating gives CASSPNPTVTNYGYTF.

The chain's CDR3 is CASSPGTEAFF. CDR3 nucleotide sequence: TGTGCCAGCAGCCCAGGGACTGAAGCTTTCTTT. The rearrangement uses TRBV5-4 and TRBJ1-1; D possibly corresponds to TRBD1 (5 bases). There are 11 residues in the CDR3. Trimming stripped 4 bases from V and 5 bases from J, with 6 bases between. Germline V gives CDR1 SGHNT, CDR2 YYREEE (reference sequence).

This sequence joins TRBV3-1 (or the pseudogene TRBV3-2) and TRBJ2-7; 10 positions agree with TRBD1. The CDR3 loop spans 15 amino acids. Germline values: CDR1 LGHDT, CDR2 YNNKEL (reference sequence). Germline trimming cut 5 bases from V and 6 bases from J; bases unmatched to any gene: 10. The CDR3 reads CASSLAGTGDSEQYF. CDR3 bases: TGTGCCAGCAGCTTGGCCGGGACAGGGGACTCCGAGCAGTACTTC.

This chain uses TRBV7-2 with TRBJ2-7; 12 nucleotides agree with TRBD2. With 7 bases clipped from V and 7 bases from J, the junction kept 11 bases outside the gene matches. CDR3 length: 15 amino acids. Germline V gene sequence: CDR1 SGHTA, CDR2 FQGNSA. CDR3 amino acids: CASIPGGGLAGEQYF. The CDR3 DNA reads TGTGCCAGCATCCCTGGGGGGGGACTAGCGGGTGAGCAGTACTTC.

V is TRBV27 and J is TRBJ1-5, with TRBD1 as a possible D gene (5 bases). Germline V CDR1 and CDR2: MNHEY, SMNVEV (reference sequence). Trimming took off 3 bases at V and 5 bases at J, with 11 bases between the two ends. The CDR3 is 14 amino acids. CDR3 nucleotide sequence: TGTGCCAGCAGTTTCTTGGGGGAGGATCAGCCCCAGCATTTT. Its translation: CASSFLGEDQPQHF.

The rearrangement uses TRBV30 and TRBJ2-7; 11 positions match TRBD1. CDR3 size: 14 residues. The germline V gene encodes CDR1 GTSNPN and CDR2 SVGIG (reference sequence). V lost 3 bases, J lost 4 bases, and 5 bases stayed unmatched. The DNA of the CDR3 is TGTGCCTGGAGCGGGACAGGGGGGGGATACGAGCAGTACTTC. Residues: CAWSGTGGGYEQYF.

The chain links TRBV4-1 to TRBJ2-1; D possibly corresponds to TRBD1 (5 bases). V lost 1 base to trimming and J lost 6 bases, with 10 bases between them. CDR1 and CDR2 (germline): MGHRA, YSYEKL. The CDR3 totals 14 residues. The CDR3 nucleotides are TGCGCCAGCAGCCAAGTCTTGACAGCCAATGAGCAGTTCTTC. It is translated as CASSQVLTANEQFF.

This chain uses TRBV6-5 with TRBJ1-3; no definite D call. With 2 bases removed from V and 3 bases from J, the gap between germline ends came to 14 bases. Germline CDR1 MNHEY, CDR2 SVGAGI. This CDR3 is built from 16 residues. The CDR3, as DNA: TGTGCCAGCAGTTACGGAGTGGGTTTGGGTGGAAACACCATATATTTT. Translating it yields CASSYGVGLGGNTIYF.